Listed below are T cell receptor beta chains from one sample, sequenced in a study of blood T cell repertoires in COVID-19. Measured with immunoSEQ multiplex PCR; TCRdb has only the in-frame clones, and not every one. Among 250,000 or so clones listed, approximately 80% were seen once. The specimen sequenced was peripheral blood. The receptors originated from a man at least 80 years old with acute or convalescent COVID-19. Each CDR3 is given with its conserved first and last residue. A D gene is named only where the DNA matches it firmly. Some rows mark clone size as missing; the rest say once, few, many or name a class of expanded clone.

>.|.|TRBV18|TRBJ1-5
CAAEGRQTNQPQHF
TGTGCGGCGGAGGGTCGCCAGACGAATCAGCCCCAGCATTTT
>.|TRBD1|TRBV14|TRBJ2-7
CASSQDRVGQYF
TGTGCCAGCAGTCAGGACAGGGTTGGGCAGTACTTC
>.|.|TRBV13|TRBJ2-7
CASSRDRRSSYEQYF
TGTGCCAGCAGCAGAGACAGGAGGAGCTCCTACGAGCAGTACTTC
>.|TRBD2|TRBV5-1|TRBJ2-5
CASSTASGKGGETQYF
TGCGCCAGCAGTACGGCTAGCGGGAAGGGAGGGGAGACCCAGTACTTC
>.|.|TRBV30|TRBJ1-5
CAWSPVRQGHWNQPQHF
TGTGCCTGGAGCCCCGTAAGGCAGGGTCATTGGAATCAGCCCCAGCATTTT
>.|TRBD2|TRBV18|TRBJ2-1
CASSRRESYNEQFF
TGTGCCAGCTCACGGCGGGAGTCCTACAATGAGCAGTTCTTC
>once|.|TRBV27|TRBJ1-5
CASSLRESNQPQHF
TGTGCCAGCAGTTTACGGGAGAGCAATCAGCCCCAGCATTTT
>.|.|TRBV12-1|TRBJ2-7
CASSFALMTSGRTEYF
TGTGCCAGCAGCTTTGCCCTAATGACTAGCGGGAGGACGGAGTACTTC
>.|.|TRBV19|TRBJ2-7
CASSIRWNDKSYEQYF
TGTGCCAGTAGTATCCGGTGGAACGACAAATCCTACGAGCAGTACTTC
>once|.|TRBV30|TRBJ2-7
CAYERVYEQYF
TGTGCCTACGAGAGGGTCTACGAGCAGTACTTC
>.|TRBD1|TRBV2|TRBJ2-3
CASSLSPGQASRRQYF
TGTGCCAGCAGTCTGTCCCCGGGACAGGCCAGTCGTCGGCAGTATTTT